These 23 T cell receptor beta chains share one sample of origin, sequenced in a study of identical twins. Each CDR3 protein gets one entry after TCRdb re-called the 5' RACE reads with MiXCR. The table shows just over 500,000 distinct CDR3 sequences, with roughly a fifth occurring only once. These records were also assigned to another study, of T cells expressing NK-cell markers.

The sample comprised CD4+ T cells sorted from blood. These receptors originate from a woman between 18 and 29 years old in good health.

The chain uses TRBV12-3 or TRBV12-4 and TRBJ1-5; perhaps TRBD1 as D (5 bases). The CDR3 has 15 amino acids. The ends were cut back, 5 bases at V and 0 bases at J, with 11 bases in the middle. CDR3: CASSQQEYSNQPQHF. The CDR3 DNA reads TGTGCCAGCAGTCAACAGGAGTATAGCAATCAGCCCCAGCATTTT.

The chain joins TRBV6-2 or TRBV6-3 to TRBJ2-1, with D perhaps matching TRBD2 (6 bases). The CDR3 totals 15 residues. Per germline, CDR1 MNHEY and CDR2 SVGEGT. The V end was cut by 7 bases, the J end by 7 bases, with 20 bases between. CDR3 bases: TGTGCCAGCACCCAAGCTGGGCTCGGGGGTAATGAGCAGTTCTTC. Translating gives CASTQAGLGGNEQFF.

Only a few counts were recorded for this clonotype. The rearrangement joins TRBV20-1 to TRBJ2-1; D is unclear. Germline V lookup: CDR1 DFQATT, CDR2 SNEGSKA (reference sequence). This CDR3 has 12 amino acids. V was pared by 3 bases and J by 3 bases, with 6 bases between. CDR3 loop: CSARTNYNEQFF. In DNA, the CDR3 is TGCAGTGCTAGGACGAACTACAATGAGCAGTTCTTC.

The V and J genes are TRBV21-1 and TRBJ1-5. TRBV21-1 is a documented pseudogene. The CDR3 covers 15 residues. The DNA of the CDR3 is TGTGCCAGCAGCCCAACAAAGGCGGGGAATCAGCCCCAGCATTTT. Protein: CASSPTKAGNQPQHF.

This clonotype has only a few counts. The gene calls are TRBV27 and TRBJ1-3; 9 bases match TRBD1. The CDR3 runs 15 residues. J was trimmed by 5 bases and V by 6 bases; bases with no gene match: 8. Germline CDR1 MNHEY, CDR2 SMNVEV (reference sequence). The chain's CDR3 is CASSPAGTGRNTIYF. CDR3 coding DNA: TGTGCCAGCAGCCCAGCCGGGACAGGGAGAAACACCATATATTTT.

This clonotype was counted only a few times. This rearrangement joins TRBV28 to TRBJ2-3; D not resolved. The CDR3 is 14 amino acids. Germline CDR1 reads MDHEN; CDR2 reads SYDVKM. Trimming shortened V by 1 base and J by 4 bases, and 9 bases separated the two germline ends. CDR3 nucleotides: TGTGCCAGCAGTTTATTGCGGAATCCAGATACGCAGTATTTT. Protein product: CASSLLRNPDTQYF.

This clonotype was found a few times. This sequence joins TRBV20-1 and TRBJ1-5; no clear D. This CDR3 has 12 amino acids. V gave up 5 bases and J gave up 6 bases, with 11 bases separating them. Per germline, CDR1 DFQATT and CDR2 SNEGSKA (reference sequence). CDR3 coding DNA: TGCAGTGCTGGGGTTGGGCGTCAGCCCCAGCATTTT. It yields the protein CSAGVGRQPQHF.

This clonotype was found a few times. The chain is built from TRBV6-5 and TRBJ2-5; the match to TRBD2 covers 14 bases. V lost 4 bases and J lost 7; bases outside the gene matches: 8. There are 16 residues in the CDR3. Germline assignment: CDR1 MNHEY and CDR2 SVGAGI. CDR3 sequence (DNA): TGTGCCAGCAGTTCCCTGGGACTAGCGGGGGAGGGGACCCAGTACTTC. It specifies CASSSLGLAGEGTQYF.

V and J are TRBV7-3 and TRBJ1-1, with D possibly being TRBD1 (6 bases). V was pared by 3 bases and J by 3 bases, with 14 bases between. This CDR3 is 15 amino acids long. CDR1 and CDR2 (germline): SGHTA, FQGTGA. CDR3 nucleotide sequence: TGTGCCAGCAGCTTCCCGGACAGCCGAGACACTGAAGCTTTCTTT. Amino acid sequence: CASSFPDSRDTEAFF.

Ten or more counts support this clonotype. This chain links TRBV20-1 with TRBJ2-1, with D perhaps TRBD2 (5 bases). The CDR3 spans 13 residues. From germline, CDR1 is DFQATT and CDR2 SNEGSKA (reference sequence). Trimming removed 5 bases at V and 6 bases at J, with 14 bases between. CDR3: CSAPRGGSNEQFF. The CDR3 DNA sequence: TGCAGTGCTCCCCGCGGAGGTAGCAATGAGCAGTTCTTC.

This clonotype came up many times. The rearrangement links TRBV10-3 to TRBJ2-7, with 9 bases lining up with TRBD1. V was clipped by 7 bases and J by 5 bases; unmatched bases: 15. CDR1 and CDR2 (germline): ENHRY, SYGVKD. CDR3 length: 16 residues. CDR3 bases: TGTGCCATCACCCCGGTAGGGACAGGGTCCACCCACGAGCAGTACTTC. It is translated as CAITPVGTGSTHEQYF.

The CDR3 DNA reads TGCAGCGGGGGGCACTCCTACGAGCAGTACTTC. This gives the protein CSGGHSYEQYF. V usage is TRBV29-1 and J usage is TRBJ2-7; maybe TRBD1 (6 bases). V dropped 7 bases and J dropped 0 bases, with 7 bases sitting between them. The CDR3 extends over 11 amino acids. CDR1 and CDR2 (germline): SQVTM, ANQGSEA.

The CDR3 protein is CASSALGGNEKLFF. The CDR3, as DNA: TGTGCCAGCAGCGCACTCGGGGGAAATGAAAAACTGTTTTTT. The rearrangement joins TRBV9 to TRBJ1-4, with D tentatively TRBD1 (5 bases). Germline V gene data show CDR1 as SGDLS and CDR2 as YYNGEE. V lost 3 bases and J lost 5, with 11 bases in between. The CDR3 is made up of 14 amino acids.

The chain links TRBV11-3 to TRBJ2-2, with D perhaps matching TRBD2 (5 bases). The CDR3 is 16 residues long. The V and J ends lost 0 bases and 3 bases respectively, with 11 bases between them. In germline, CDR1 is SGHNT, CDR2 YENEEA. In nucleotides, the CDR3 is TGTGCCAGCAGCTTAGATGGTGGGGAGTACACCGGGGAGCTGTTTTTT. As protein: CASSLDGGEYTGELFF.

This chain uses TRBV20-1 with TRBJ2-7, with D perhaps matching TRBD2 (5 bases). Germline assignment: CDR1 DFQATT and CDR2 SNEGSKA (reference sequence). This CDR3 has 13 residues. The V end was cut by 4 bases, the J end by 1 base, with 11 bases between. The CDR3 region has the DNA TGCAGTGCTAAATCCCGGGGTTCCTACGAGCAGTACTTC. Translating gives CSAKSRGSYEQYF.

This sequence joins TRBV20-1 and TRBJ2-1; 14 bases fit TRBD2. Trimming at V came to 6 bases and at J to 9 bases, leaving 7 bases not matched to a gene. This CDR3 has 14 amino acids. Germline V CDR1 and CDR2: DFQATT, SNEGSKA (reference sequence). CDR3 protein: CSAPGLAGDGEQFF. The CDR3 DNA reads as TGCAGTGCCCCGGGACTAGCGGGAGACGGTGAGCAGTTCTTC.

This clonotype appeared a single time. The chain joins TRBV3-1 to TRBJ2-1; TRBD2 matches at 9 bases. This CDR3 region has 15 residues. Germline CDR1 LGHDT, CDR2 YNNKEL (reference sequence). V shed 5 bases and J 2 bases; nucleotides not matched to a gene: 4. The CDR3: CASSIAGVAYNEQFF. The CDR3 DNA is TGTGCCAGCAGCATAGCGGGGGTCGCCTACAATGAGCAGTTCTTC.

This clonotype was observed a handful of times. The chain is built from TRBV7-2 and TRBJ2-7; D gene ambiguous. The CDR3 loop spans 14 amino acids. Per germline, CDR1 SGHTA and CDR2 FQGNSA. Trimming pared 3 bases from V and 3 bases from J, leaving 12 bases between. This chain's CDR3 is CASSFLPGDYEQYF. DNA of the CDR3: TGTGCCAGCAGCTTCCTCCCAGGAGACTACGAGCAGTACTTC.

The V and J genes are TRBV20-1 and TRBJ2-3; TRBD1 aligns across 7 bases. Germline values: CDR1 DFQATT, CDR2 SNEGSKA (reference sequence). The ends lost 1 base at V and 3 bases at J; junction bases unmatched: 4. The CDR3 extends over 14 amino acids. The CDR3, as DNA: TGCAGTGCTAGAGTGACAGGGCGAACAGATACGCAGTATTTT. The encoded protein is CSARVTGRTDTQYF.

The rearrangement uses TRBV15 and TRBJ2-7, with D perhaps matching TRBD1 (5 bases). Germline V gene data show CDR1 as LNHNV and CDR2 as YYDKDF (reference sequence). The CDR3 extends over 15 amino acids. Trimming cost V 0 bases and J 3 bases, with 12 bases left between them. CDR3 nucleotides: TGTGCCACCAGCAGAGATAGAAGGGGCTACTACGAGCAGTACTTC. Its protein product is CATSRDRRGYYEQYF.

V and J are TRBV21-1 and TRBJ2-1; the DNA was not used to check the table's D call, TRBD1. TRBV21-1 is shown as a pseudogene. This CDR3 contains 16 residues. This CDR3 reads CASPKTGDTFYNEQFF. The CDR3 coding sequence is TGTGCCAGCCCCAAAACAGGGGACACTTTCTACAATGAGCAGTTCTTC.

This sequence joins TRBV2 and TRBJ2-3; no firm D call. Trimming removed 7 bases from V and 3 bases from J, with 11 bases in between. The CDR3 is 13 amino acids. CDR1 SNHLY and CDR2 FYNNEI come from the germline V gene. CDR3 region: CASTLLETDTQYF. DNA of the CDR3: TGTGCCAGCACCCTCCTCGAGACAGATACGCAGTATTTT.

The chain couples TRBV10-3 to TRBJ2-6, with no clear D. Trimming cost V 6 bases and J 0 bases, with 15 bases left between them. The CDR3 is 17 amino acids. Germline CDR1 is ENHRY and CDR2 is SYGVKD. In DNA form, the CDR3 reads TGTGCCATCAGCCAAATGGCGGATAACTCTGGGGCCAACGTCCTGACTTTC. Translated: CAISQMADNSGANVLTF.